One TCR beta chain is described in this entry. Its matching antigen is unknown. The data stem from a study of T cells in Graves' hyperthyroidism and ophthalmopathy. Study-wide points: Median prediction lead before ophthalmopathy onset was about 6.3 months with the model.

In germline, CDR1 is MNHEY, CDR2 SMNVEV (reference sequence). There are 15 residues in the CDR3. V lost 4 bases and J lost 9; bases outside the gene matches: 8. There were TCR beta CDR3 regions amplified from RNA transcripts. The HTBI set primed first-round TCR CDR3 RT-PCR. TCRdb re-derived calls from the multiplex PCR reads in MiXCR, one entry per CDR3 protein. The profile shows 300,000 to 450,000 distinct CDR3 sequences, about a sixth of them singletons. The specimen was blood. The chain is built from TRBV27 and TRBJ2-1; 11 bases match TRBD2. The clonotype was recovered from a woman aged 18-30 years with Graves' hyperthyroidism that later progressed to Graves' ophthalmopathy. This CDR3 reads CASSSVTSGRSEQFF. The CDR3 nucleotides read TGTGCCAGCAGTTCTGTTACTAGCGGGAGATCTGAGCAGTTCTTC.